The 10 T cell receptor beta chains given below trace back to one sample, sequenced in a study of T cell responses to AZD1222 COVID-19 vaccine. Assay: immunoSEQ multiplex PCR; the TCRdb copy retains only in-frame clones and omits some. This sample has approximately 71,000 clones, with 88% found just once. The material was peripheral blood, obtained on day 0 of AZD1222 vaccination. The receptor source for this set is an adult in good health.

This rearrangement joins TRBV19 to TRBJ2-7; D is undetermined. This CDR3 spans 14 amino acids. V was clipped by 3 bases and J by 2 bases, with 11 bases between them. Looked up from germline, CDR1 is LNHDA and CDR2 is SQIVND (reference sequence). CDR3 sequence: CASSIGTAAYEQYF. CDR3 sequence (DNA): TGTGCCAGTAGTATTGGTACGGCGGCCTACGAGCAGTACTTC.

The gene calls are TRBV4-1 and TRBJ2-7, with D unresolved. This CDR3 is 15 amino acids long. V was cut by 0 bases and J by 0 bases, with 9 bases left in between. CDR1 and CDR2 (germline): MGHRA, YSYEKL. The CDR3 DNA is TGCGCCAGCAGCCAAGAGTTCAGCGTCTCCTACGAGCAGTACTTC. Protein sequence: CASSQEFSVSYEQYF.

This clone has more than one count but fewer than ten. Other DNA sequences in the same sample also yield this CDR3. The chain has TRBV5-1 and TRBJ1-1; D remains unclear. CDR1 SGHRS and CDR2 YFSETQ come from the germline V gene. There are 12 residues in the CDR3. Trimming took off 0 bases at V and 7 bases at J, with 7 bases between the two ends. For the CDR3, the DNA is TGCGCCAGCAGCTTGGTTGGGGATGAAGCTTTCTTT. It specifies CASSLVGDEAFF.

The chain links TRBV19 to TRBJ2-1; 12 bases are shared with TRBD2. CDR1 is LNHDA and CDR2 is SQIVND in the germline V gene (reference sequence). V dropped 9 bases and J dropped 4; count of bases not matched to a gene: 1. The CDR3 contains 13 residues. The chain's CDR3 is CASGLAGYNEQFF. CDR3 coding DNA: TGTGCCAGCGGACTAGCGGGGTACAATGAGCAGTTCTTC.

The table lists this clone with a count of one. This rearrangement joins TRBV23-1 to TRBJ1-5; no firm D call. TRBV23-1 is sorted into the ORF group, with uncertain function. This CDR3 is 16 amino acids long. With 2 bases removed from V and 0 bases from J, the gap between germline ends came to 11 bases. The CDR3 loop reads CASSQGGGSSNQPQHF. The CDR3 nucleotides are TGCGCCAGCAGTCAAGGCGGAGGCAGTAGCAATCAGCCCCAGCATTTT.

J is TRBJ1-1 and V is TRBV27, with TRBD1 matching 10 bases. Germline V gene sequence: CDR1 MNHEY, CDR2 SMNVEV (reference sequence). The CDR3 consists of 18 residues. V lost 8 bases to trimming and J lost 1 base; unmatched junction nucleotides: 16. The CDR3 nucleotides are TGTGCCAGCCGTGGACCGGGACAGGGGTTCTCCCCGAACACTGAAGCTTTCTTT. Translation gives CASRGPGQGFSPNTEAFF.

The chain combines TRBV15 with TRBJ1-2, with a possible D match to TRBD1 (6 bases). Germline V CDR1 and CDR2: LNHNV, YYDKDF (reference sequence). The CDR3 loop spans 17 amino acids. V shed 0 bases and J shed 7 bases, with 21 bases lying between them. Here the CDR3 DNA reads TGTGCCACCAGCAGAGATCGAAGTACAGGGCGGCTTGGTGGCTACACCTTC. This sequence encodes CATSRDRSTGRLGGYTF.

This clone has a single count. The rearrangement uses TRBV5-1 and TRBJ2-7; D may be TRBD1 (6 bases). The germline CDR1 and CDR2 sequences are SGHRS and YFSETQ. Trimming stripped 0 bases from V and 0 bases from J, with 7 bases between. This CDR3 spans 14 amino acids. CDR3 sequence: CASSLEGVSYEQYF. CDR3 DNA sequence: TGCGCCAGCAGCTTGGAGGGGGTCTCCTACGAGCAGTACTTC.

The chain has TRBV28 and TRBJ2-1; 11 bases map to TRBD1. CDR3 length equals 16 residues. V shed 7 bases, J shed 0 bases, and the junction held 5 bases outside the gene matches. Germline V gene lookup returns CDR1 MDHEN and CDR2 SYDVKM. The DNA of the CDR3 is TGTGCCAGCACCCCCGGGACAGGGGGCTCCTACAATGAGCAGTTCTTC. It specifies CASTPGTGGSYNEQFF.

V and J are TRBV13 and TRBJ2-1; D uncertain. In germline, CDR1 is PRHDT, CDR2 FYEKMQ (reference sequence). V was shortened by 8 bases and J by 5 bases, with 19 bases between the two germline ends. There are 15 residues in the CDR3. This chain's CDR3 is CASGQVEVTHNEQFF. The DNA of the CDR3 is TGTGCCAGCGGCCAAGTCGAGGTCACCCACAATGAGCAGTTCTTC.